This TCR beta chain is from a study of blood T cell repertoires in COVID-19 (dated by TCRdb to 2018 to 2020). Looking at the study overall: Samples covering the acute and convalescent phases of COVID-19 were provided by collaborators in the United States, Italy and Spain. The material from the prospective study consisted of cDNA or gDNA derived from T cells, B-cell-depleted T cells, or PBMCs. The dataset comprised deeply sampled blood TCRbeta repertoires from subjects exposed to, actively infected with, or recovered from COVID-19. A freely available public database, intended as a resource for researchers studying the immune response to SARS-CoV-2, is where the repertoires were released. The samples were drawn from the first 160 participants of the ongoing ImmuneRACE study and from 950 to 1,500 subjects provided by 6 global collaborators. The sample metadata nearly always contained a de-identified subject ID, COVID-19 status, age in years and sex. Where available, HLA class I and class II types were obtained from metadata supplied by the sample provider rather than from assay-based typing. What the research found in general, with its limitations: The quantity of clinical and demographic metadata differed by source and by participant and was supplied without curation.

V was cut back by 1 base and J by 5 bases, leaving a gap of 9 bases between them. From cysteine to phenylalanine, the CDR3 is 14 amino acids long. The retained sequence is limited to the CDR3, 42 bases, with the frame set at the first base. CDR1 and CDR2 are drawn from the germline V gene (reference sequence): LNHDA, SQIVND. TCRbeta CDR3 regions were amplified from genomic DNA by means of the immunoSEQ Assay, a bias-controlled multiplex PCR. In the original analysis: Nucleated cell counts per sample were estimated from amplification of reference gene primers within the assay. Sequence reads were collapsed and filtered to measure the absolute abundance of every unique TCRbeta CDR3 rearrangement. Productive Simpson clonality was computed per sample as the square root of Simpson's diversity index over productive rearrangements. The table comes from immuneACCESS by way of TCRdb, which keeps in-frame sequences with V and J called. Part of the clones is missing from these tables; in studies checked, under half for an unresolved V gene and the rest for unknown reasons. That table supplies the V and J calls and clone size; D and trimming were determined from the DNA. Across this sample there are roughly 190,000 clones, with roughly 84% seen only once. Jointly, the top ten make up approximately 15% of the sample.

One collaborating source in Seattle enrolled patients during active infection and followed them longitudinally through the course of disease. The collaborating institutions used their own protocols to collect whole blood in K2EDTA tubes. For TCRbeta analysis, collaborator samples were shipped as frozen whole blood, as isolated PBMCs, or as DNA extracted from either sample type. Points on this clone: The antigen this receptor binds is unknown. No base quality values were provided; no much bigger clone lies one nucleotide off.

This TCR came from a woman in her 70s with COVID-19, enrolled during active disease. The sequenced material came from peripheral blood. The V and J genes are TRBV19 and TRBJ2-1; no confident D gene assignment can be made. In nucleotide form, the sequence is TGTGCCAGTAGTATAGGTCTCAGAAACAATGAGCAGTTCTTC. This gives the protein CASSIGLRNNEQFF. The full variable domain, completed from the reference TRBV19 and TRBJ2-1 proteins outside the CDR3, reads DGGITQSPKYLFRKEGQNVTLSCEQNLNHDAMYWYRQDPGQGLRLIYYSQIVNDFQKGDIAEGYSVSREKKESFPLTVTSAQKNPTAFYLCASSIGLRNNEQFFGPGTRLTVL.